These 19 T cell receptor beta chains came from one sample sequenced in a study of OX40 agonist ivuxolimab in advanced cancers. TCRdb's copy holds only in-frame clones and misses some; the assay was immunoSEQ multiplex PCR. The sample holds 55,000 to 65,000 clones, more than 70% seen once. Here the sequenced sample was CD4+ or CD8+ T cells sorted from blood, taken in a trial of the OX40 agonist ivuxolimab. The receptors derive from an adult with an advanced solid tumor such as melanoma, head and neck, liver or kidney cancer.

The genes are TRBV11-2 and TRBJ1-4; D possibly corresponds to TRBD1 (5 bases). Germline loops: CDR1 SGHAT, CDR2 FQNNGV. This CDR3 has 14 amino acids. Trimming took 8 bases from V and 4 from J, leaving 14 bases between them. For the CDR3, the DNA is TGTGCCAGCGGAATGACAGCTGGTAATGAAAAACTGTTTTTT. The encoded protein is CASGMTAGNEKLFF. Combining the CDR3 with reference TRBV11-2 and TRBJ1-4 gives the whole variable domain EAGVAQSPRYKIIEKRQSVAFWCNPISGHATLYWYQQILGQGPKLLIQFQNNGVVDDSQLPKDRFSAERLKGVDSTLKIQPAKLEDSAVYLCASGMTAGNEKLFFGSGTQLSVL.

The chain has TRBV28 and TRBJ2-7, with TRBD2 as a possible D gene (5 bases). The V gene lost 7 bases and the J gene lost 6 bases, with 19 bases spanning the gap. From germline, CDR1 is MDHEN and CDR2 SYDVKM. The CDR3 is 14 residues long. Written as DNA, the CDR3 is TGTGCCAGCACTCCACCCGGACTCACTTCCGAGCAGTACTTC. The encoded protein is CASTPPGLTSEQYF.

Concerning this clone: The same CDR3 can be traced to other DNA sequences in this sample. The chain combines TRBV2 with TRBJ1-5, with D hard to call. The germline V gene encodes CDR1 SNHLY and CDR2 FYNNEI. The CDR3 length is 13 residues. Trimming took 5 bases from V and 15 from J, leaving 20 bases between them. CDR3 sequence (DNA): TGTGCCAGCAGTCCGAGAATGGACGGGGTCAGGCATTTT. Translating it yields CASSPRMDGVRHF. The full variable domain, completed using reference TRBV2 and TRBJ1-5, is EPEVTQTPSHQVTQMGQEVILRCVPISNHLYFYWYRQILGQKVEFLVSFYNNEISEKSEIFDDQFSVERPDGSNFTLKIRSTKLEDSAMYFCASSPRMDGVRHFGDGTRLSIL.

V gene TRBV6-1 combines with J gene TRBJ1-5; 9 nucleotides agree with TRBD1. CDR1 and CDR2 (germline): MNHNS, SASEGT. The CDR3 consists of 16 residues. J gave up 6 bases and V 0 bases, and 6 bases lay outside the gene matches. The CDR3 nucleotides read TGTGCCAGCAGTGAAGCGCTAGGGACAGGGAGTCAGCCCCAGCATTTT. Encoded protein: CASSEALGTGSQPQHF.

The chain employs TRBV10-3 and TRBJ1-2; D ambiguous. V was trimmed by 0 bases and J by 8 bases, leaving 10 bases between them. This CDR3 comprises 13 residues. CDR1 is ENHRY, CDR2 SYGVKD, per germline. In DNA, the CDR3 is TGTGCCATCAGTGAGTCGTTAGGGTCCGGCTACACCTTC. It encodes CAISESLGSGYTF.

J is TRBJ1-1 and V is TRBV29-1, with 7 bases fitting TRBD1. Trimming took 8 bases from V and 0 from J; bases not matched to a gene: 12. The CDR3 is made up of 15 amino acids. The germline V gene encodes CDR1 SQVTM and CDR2 ANQGSEA. CDR3 in DNA: TGCAGCATAAGGAAGGCAGGGGGGCTGAACACTGAAGCTTTCTTT. Translating gives CSIRKAGGLNTEAFF.

The rearrangement links TRBV11-2 to TRBJ2-3; D possibly uses TRBD1 or TRBD2 (7 bases each). There are 16 residues in the CDR3. Germline V gene sequence: CDR1 SGHAT, CDR2 FQNNGV. Trimming cost V 5 bases and J 1 base, with 16 bases left between them. CDR3 residues: CASSIQGGIGTDTQYF. The CDR3 nucleotides read TGTGCCAGCAGCATCCAGGGGGGGATTGGCACAGATACGCAGTATTTT.

This clone appeared once. The CDR3 coding sequence is TGTGCCAGCGTGGACAGCGCGCTTGAAGCTTTCTTT. Its protein is CASVDSALEAFF. The chain couples TRBV6-5 to TRBJ1-1; D might be TRBD1 (6 bases). Trimming removed 8 bases from V and 7 bases from J, with 14 bases in between. CDR1 is MNHEY, CDR2 SVGAGI, per germline. The CDR3 has 12 amino acids.

The rearrangement links TRBV7-2 to TRBJ2-2, with 10 bases matching TRBD1. The CDR3 consists of 17 residues. The trim removed 5 bases at V and 6 bases at J, leaving 12 bases unmatched. Germline lookup yields CDR1 SGHTA and CDR2 FQGNSA. For the CDR3, the DNA is TGTGCCAGCAGCCGCCCGGGACAGGGGATGATGGCCGGGGAGCTGTTTTTT. Its protein is CASSRPGQGMMAGELFF.

The chain carries TRBV11-3 and TRBJ2-3, with TRBD2 matching over 8 bases. Trimming at V came to 0 bases and at J to 6 bases, leaving 8 bases not matched to a gene. CDR1 and CDR2 (germline): SGHNT, YENEEA. The CDR3 spans 16 residues. CDR3 amino acids: CASSLDQGSGADTQYF. The CDR3 DNA is TGTGCCAGCAGCTTAGATCAAGGTAGCGGGGCGGATACGCAGTATTTT.

This clone was seen more than once but under ten times. The chain joins TRBV18 to TRBJ1-4; maybe TRBD1 (5 bases). The V end lost 4 bases, the J end lost 12 bases, and 15 bases lay between the germline ends. CDR1 and CDR2 from the germline V gene are KGHSH and LQKENI. The CDR3 is 13 amino acids. The CDR3 DNA reads TGTGCCAGCTCACGGGGGATTAATGAGGAACTGTTTTTT. It yields the protein CASSRGINEELFF.

The chain has TRBV15 and TRBJ2-5; D might be TRBD1 (6 bases). Trimming took 0 bases from V and 7 from J, leaving 12 bases between them. This CDR3 contains 14 residues. Germline V gene data show CDR1 as LNHNV and CDR2 as YYDKDF (reference sequence). DNA of the CDR3: TGTGCCACCAGCAGAGATTCGACAGGAGGGACCCAGTACTTC. Translating gives CATSRDSTGGTQYF.

The V gene is TRBV28, the J gene TRBJ2-7; D gene uncertain. V was clipped by 5 bases and J by 4 bases, with 21 bases between them. The V gene's germline CDR1 is MDHEN and CDR2 SYDVKM. This CDR3 has 16 residues. CDR3 in amino acids: CASSRHGPSPYYEQYF. The DNA for the CDR3 is TGTGCCAGCAGTAGACACGGACCCTCCCCCTATTACGAGCAGTACTTC. Based on the CDR3 plus reference TRBV28 and TRBJ2-7, the full variable domain is DVKVTQSSRYLVKRTGEKVFLECVQDMDHENMFWYRQDPGLGLRLIYFSYDVKMKEKGDIPEGYSVSREKKERFSLILESASTNQTSMYLCASSRHGPSPYYEQYFGPGTRLTVT.

This sequence joins TRBV7-2 and TRBJ2-3, with 8 bases lining up with TRBD1. V lost 5 bases, J lost 6 bases, and 13 bases stayed unmatched. The CDR3 covers 16 residues. From germline, CDR1 is SGHTA and CDR2 FQGNSA. CDR3 DNA sequence: TGTGCCAGCAGCGGACTCATGCAGGGGGCAGGGGATACGCAGTATTTT. Its translation is CASSGLMQGAGDTQYF.

Regarding this clone: An end of the junction differs from the germline gene, which may be a read error. V is TRBV5-4 and J is TRBJ2-7; a weak D match, TRBD1 (5 bases). The germline gives CDR1 SGHNT, CDR2 YYREEE (reference sequence). There are 13 residues in the CDR3. For the CDR3, the DNA is TGTGCCAGCAGCACTCTCGACAGAGGCCCCTTCGACTTC. Translating gives CASSTLDRGPFDF.

V usage is TRBV6-5 and J usage is TRBJ1-2, with D perhaps TRBD1 (5 bases). This CDR3 region has 15 residues. Trimming removed 6 bases at V and 4 bases at J, with 18 bases between. Germline CDR1 is MNHEY and CDR2 is SVGAGI. The CDR3, as DNA: TGTGCCAGCAGAGTAGTTACAGGACGCGGCTATGGCTACACCTTC. Protein: CASRVVTGRGYGYTF.

This clone has a handful of counts. The gene calls are TRBV27 and TRBJ1-1; the D gene is possibly TRBD1 (5 bases). Trimming left V 0 bases short and J 11 bases short, with 10 bases between. This CDR3 has 12 residues. In germline, CDR1 is MNHEY, CDR2 SMNVEV (reference sequence). The CDR3 region is CASSLSQGKAFF. In DNA form, the CDR3 reads TGTGCCAGCAGTTTATCGCAGGGAAAGGCTTTCTTT.

This chain uses TRBV7-2 with TRBJ1-2; 8 nucleotides match TRBD1. The V gene end was trimmed by 4 bases and the J gene end by 5 bases; junction bases not matched to a gene: 0. Germline CDR1 SGHTA, CDR2 FQGNSA. This CDR3 contains 12 residues. The CDR3 DNA sequence: TGTGCCAGCAGCTGGGACAGGTATGGCTACACCTTC. Protein product: CASSWDRYGYTF.

This rearrangement joins TRBV5-1 to TRBJ1-2, with 8 bases that match TRBD1. The CDR3 runs 13 residues. Germline CDR1 reads SGHRS; CDR2 reads YFSETQ. After removal of 3 bases from V and 4 bases from J, the junction contained 2 bases not matched to a gene. CDR3 bases: TGCGCCAGCAGCTGGGACAGGACCTATGGCTACACCTTC. Translating it yields CASSWDRTYGYTF.